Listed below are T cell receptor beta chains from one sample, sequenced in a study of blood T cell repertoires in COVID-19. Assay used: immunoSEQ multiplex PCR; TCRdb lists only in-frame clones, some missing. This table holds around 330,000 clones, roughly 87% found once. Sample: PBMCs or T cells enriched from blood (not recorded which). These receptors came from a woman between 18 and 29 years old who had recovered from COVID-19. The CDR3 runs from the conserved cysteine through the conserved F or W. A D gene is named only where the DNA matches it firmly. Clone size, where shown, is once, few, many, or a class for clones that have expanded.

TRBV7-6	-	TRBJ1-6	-	CASSLGRADNSPLHF	TGTGCCAGCAGCTTAGGCAGGGCGGACAATTCACCCCTCCACTTT
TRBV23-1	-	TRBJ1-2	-	CASSQPIPGVPSYGYTF	TGCGCCAGCAGTCAACCTATTCCAGGGGTCCCTAGTTATGGCTACACCTTC
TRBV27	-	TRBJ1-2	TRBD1	CASSSSTGNLDGYTF	TGTGCCAGCAGTTCATCGACAGGGAATCTTGATGGCTACACCTTC
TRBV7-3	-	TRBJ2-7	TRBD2	CASSPAGVTVDEQYF	TGTGCCAGCAGCCCCGCGGGAGTGACAGTGGACGAGCAGTACTTC
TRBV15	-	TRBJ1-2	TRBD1	CATSREPTGIERAGYTF	TGTGCCACCAGCAGGGAGCCGACAGGGATCGAGAGAGCTGGCTACACCTTC
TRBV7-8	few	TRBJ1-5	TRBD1	CASSLAFIGQGSSQPQHF	TGTGCCAGCAGCTTAGCGTTTATCGGACAGGGTTCGAGTCAGCCCCAGCATTTT
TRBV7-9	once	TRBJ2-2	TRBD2	CASSLRTSGAGELFF	TGTGCCAGCAGCTTAAGGACTAGCGGAGCCGGGGAGCTGTTTTTT
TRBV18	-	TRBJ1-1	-	CASSPRTASIATEAFF	TGTGCCAGCTCACCGAGGACAGCCAGTATAGCCACTGAAGCTTTCTTT
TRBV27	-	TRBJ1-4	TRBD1	CASSFGTGVGEKLFF	TGTGCCAGCAGTTTTGGGACAGGGGTAGGCGAAAAACTGTTTTTT
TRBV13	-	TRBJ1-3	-	CASSLRGTGNTIYF	TGTGCCAGCAGCCTGCGGGGGACTGGAAACACCATATATTTT
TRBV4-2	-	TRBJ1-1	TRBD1	CASSPYRTGGDTEAFF	TGTGCCAGCAGCCCGTACCGGACAGGGGGGGACACTGAAGCTTTCTTT
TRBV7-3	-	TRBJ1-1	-	CASSLLGNTEAFF	TGTGCCAGCAGCTTACTAGGGAACACTGAAGCTTTCTTT
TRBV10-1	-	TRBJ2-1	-	CASSEPRSYTYNEQFF	TGCGCCAGCAGTGAGCCACGAAGTTACACCTACAATGAGCAGTTCTTC
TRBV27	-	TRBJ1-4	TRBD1	CASSPGQGIKEKLFF	TGTGCCAGCAGTCCCGGACAGGGTATAAAGGAAAAACTGTTTTTT
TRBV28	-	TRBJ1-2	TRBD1	CASSLQGAVGYGYTF	TGTGCCAGCAGTTTACAGGGGGCAGTAGGCTATGGCTACACCTTC
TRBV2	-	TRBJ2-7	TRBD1	CASSDRDRGPDEQYF	TGTGCCAGCAGTGACCGGGACAGGGGCCCCGACGAGCAGTACTTC
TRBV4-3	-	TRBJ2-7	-	CASSQAGDGLSSYEQYF	TGCGCCAGCAGCCAAGCAGGAGATGGACTAAGTTCCTACGAGCAGTACTTC
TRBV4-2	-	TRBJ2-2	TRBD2	CASSQDRIAGDSGELFF	TGTGCCAGCAGCCAAGATCGGATAGCGGGAGACTCCGGGGAGCTGTTTTTT
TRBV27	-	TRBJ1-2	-	CASSLRGSDGYTF	TGTGCCAGCAGTTTAAGGGGGTCAGATGGCTACACCTTC
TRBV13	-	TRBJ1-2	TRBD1	CASSLGGPGGGYTF	TGTGCCAGCAGCTTAGGCGGCCCAGGGGGTGGCTACACCTTC
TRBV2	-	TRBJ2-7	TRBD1	CASRRGQGNDEQYF	TGTGCCAGCAGAAGAGGACAGGGTAACGACGAGCAGTACTTC
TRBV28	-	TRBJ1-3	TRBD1	CASKYEGAPSGNTIYF	TGTGCCAGCAAGTATGAGGGGGCCCCCTCTGGAAACACCATATATTTT
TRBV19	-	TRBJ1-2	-	CASTSEDGYTF	TGTGCCAGTACGTCTGAGGATGGCTACACCTTC
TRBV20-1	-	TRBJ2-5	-	CSQRGLETQYF	TGCAGTCAACGAGGGCTGGAGACCCAGTACTTC
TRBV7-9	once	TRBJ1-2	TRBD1	CASSFDRVTGYTF	TGTGCCAGCAGCTTCGACAGGGTTACTGGCTACACCTTC
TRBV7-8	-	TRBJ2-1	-	CASSGRKAGSYNEQFF	TGTGCCAGCAGCGGTCGGAAGGCAGGCTCCTACAATGAGCAGTTCTTC
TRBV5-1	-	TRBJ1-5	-	CASSLDSGLNQPQHF	TGCGCCAGCAGCTTGGACTCAGGTCTCAATCAGCCCCAGCATTTT
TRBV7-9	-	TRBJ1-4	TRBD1	CASSLGDRAEKLFF	TGTGCCAGCAGCTTAGGAGACAGGGCTGAAAAACTGTTTTTT
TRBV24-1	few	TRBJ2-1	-	CATSDPTGFNEQFF	TGTGCCACCAGTGATCCGACAGGCTTCAATGAGCAGTTCTTC
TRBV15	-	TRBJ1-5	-	CATSRESPGLHQPQHF	TGTGCCACCAGCAGAGAGTCTCCGGGACTCCATCAGCCCCAGCATTTT
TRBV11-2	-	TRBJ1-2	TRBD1	CASSSGPGTGVPYGYTF	TGTGCCAGCAGCTCTGGTCCCGGGACAGGGGTACCATATGGCTACACCTTC
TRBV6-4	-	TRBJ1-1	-	CASKVTEMNTEAFF	TGTGCCAGCAAGGTCACAGAGATGAACACTGAAGCTTTCTTT
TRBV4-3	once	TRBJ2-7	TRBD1	CASSLGTVKTYEQYF	TGCGCCAGCAGCCTCGGGACAGTCAAGACCTACGAGCAGTACTTC
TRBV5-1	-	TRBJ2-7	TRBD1	CASSPATGEVYEQYF	TGCGCCAGCAGCCCGGCGACAGGGGAGGTTTACGAGCAGTACTTC
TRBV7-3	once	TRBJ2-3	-	CASSLGPTSTDTQYF	TGTGCCAGCAGCTTGGGGCCCACTAGCACAGATACGCAGTATTTT
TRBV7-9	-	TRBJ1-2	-	CASSLARARGGYTF	TGTGCCAGCAGCTTAGCGCGGGCGCGGGGGGGCTACACCTTC
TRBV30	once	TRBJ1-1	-	CAWSVGGPYTEAFF	TGTGCCTGGAGTGTCGGGGGACCCTACACTGAAGCTTTCTTT
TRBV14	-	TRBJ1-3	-	CASSQEEGNTIYF	TGTGCCAGCAGCCAAGAGGAGGGAAACACCATATATTTT